The source of this T cell receptor beta chain is a study of tumor-infiltrating T cells and Merkel cell polyomavirus. Background on the study: The T cells studied were KLL-specific CD8+ cells against Merkel polyomavirus. Patients were followed a median of around 3 years, range 1.1 to 6.0. Patients received varied, non-standardized chemotherapy, radiation and immunotherapies.

Robust Merkel cell polyomavirus Large T antigen positivity by immunohistochemistry was seen in all patients' tumors. Produced via immunoSEQ multiplex PCR; TCRdb's table is partial and in-frame only. The sample gives more than 20,000 clones, roughly 85% of which show up once; around 2.7% is in the top ten. Concerning this clone: Its antigen is currently unknown.

This CDR3 is 17 amino acids long. The ends lost 3 bases at V and 1 base at J; junction bases unmatched: 6. Germline V lookup: CDR1 MNHEY, CDR2 SMNVEV (reference sequence). Whole-study results and caveats: Among about 430 unique KLL-specific TRB sequences, only one clonotype was public.

This receptor was taken from a man aged 50-60 years with Merkel cell carcinoma. This sequence joins TRBV27 and TRBJ2-6; 7 bases agree with TRBD1. Sequenced: lymph node tissue. The CDR3 DNA follows: TGTGCCAGCAGTTTTCGACAGGGCACTTCTGGGGCCAACGTCCTGACTTTC. It is translated as CASSFRQGTSGANVLTF.